The 23 T cell receptor beta chains presented below share a single source sample, sequenced in a study of cytomegalovirus exposure and HLA in healthy donors. TCRdb's copy holds only in-frame clones and misses some; the assay was immunoSEQ multiplex PCR. The sample consists of 120,000 to 150,000 clones, 70% to 90% of them appearing once. The sequenced sample consisted of PBMCs. Receptor source: a woman aged 18-29 years in good health and CMV-seropositive.

The chain couples TRBV12-5 to TRBJ2-5; 16 bases fit TRBD2. The CDR3 extends over 16 amino acids. V lost 5 bases to trimming and J lost 2 bases; unmatched junction nucleotides: 2. The V gene's germline CDR1 is LGHNT and CDR2 FRNRAP. CDR3 nucleotide sequence: TGTGCTAGTGGTCCGGGACTAGCGGGGGGGCAAGAGACCCAGTACTTC. Translated, it gives CASGPGLAGGQETQYF.

This clone came up once. The rearrangement joins TRBV18 to TRBJ2-7; 12 nucleotides agree with TRBD1. The CDR3 has 15 amino acids. Germline loops: CDR1 KGHSH, CDR2 LQKENI. V lost 0 bases and J lost 6; bases outside the gene matches: 3. The CDR3 DNA is TGTGCCAGCTCACCACCGGGACAGGGGGCTTCCGAGCAGTACTTC. Protein product: CASSPPGQGASEQYF.

The chain links TRBV5-6 to TRBJ2-4; no clear D. CDR1 and CDR2 (germline): SGHDT, YYEEEE. The germline V and J ends were trimmed by 1 base and 6 bases, with 14 bases remaining between them. The CDR3 consists of 15 residues. CDR3: CASSLYGYNGNIQYF. In nucleotides, the CDR3 is TGTGCCAGCAGCTTGTACGGGTATAATGGAAACATTCAGTACTTC.

J is TRBJ1-3 and V is TRBV5-1, with D possibly TRBD1 on 5 matching bases. Trimming removed 4 bases at V and 2 bases at J, with 10 bases between. Germline CDR1 and CDR2: SGHRS and YFSETQ. This CDR3 region has 14 residues. The CDR3: CASSPDSTGNTIYF. The CDR3 DNA reads TGCGCCAGCAGCCCCGACAGCACTGGAAACACCATATATTTT.

The chain links TRBV12-5 to TRBJ1-1; D is uncertain. The ends were cut back, 1 base at V and 3 bases at J, with 15 bases in the middle. The CDR3 contains 16 residues. CDR1 LGHNT and CDR2 FRNRAP come from the germline V gene. The CDR3: CASGLARTRGYTEAFF. CDR3 sequence (DNA): TGTGCTAGTGGTTTGGCCCGCACCCGGGGTTACACTGAAGCTTTCTTT.

This chain uses TRBV11-2 with TRBJ2-2; 11 bases align to TRBD2. Germline CDR1 is SGHAT and CDR2 is FQNNGV. V lost 4 bases to trimming and J lost 9 bases; unmatched junction nucleotides: 4. The CDR3 is 14 residues long. CDR3 nucleotides: TGTGCCAGCAGCTCACTAGCGGGAGTCTGGGAGCTGTTTTTT. The encoded protein is CASSSLAGVWELFF.

This clone was counted between two and nine times. Other DNA sequences in the sample encode the same CDR3. The rearrangement uses TRBV27 and TRBJ2-5; 8 bases fit TRBD2. CDR1 and CDR2 from the germline V gene are MNHEY and SMNVEV (reference sequence). J was trimmed by 5 bases and V by 2 bases; bases with no gene match: 4. The CDR3 extends over 14 amino acids. In nucleotides, the CDR3 is TGTGCCAGCAGTTTAAGGCTAGCGGGTGAGACCCAGTACTTC. Translating it yields CASSLRLAGETQYF.

The V gene is TRBV30, the J gene TRBJ2-7; weak D call: TRBD2 (5 bases). Trimming left V 1 base short and J 5 bases short, with 12 bases between. This CDR3 has 13 amino acids. Per germline, CDR1 GTSNPN and CDR2 SVGIG (reference sequence). CDR3 residues: CAWSGSPADEQYF. Written as DNA, the CDR3 is TGTGCCTGGAGTGGTTCGCCAGCGGACGAGCAGTACTTC.

The chain carries TRBV13 and TRBJ2-3; D not certain. Germline V gene lookup returns CDR1 PRHDT and CDR2 FYEKMQ (reference sequence). The CDR3 has 14 amino acids. V was trimmed by 5 bases and J by 6 bases, leaving 15 bases between them. The CDR3 sequence is CASSPPLRGDTQYF. CDR3 coding DNA: TGTGCCAGCAGCCCCCCACTCCGAGGCGATACGCAGTATTTT.

This clone has just one count. This chain links TRBV5-1 with TRBJ2-3, with TRBD2 matching over 16 bases. V shed 2 bases and J 9 bases; nucleotides not matched to a gene: 3. CDR1 and CDR2 from the germline V gene are SGHRS and YFSETQ. This CDR3 is 15 amino acids long. In DNA form, the CDR3 reads TGCGCCAGCAGCTTCGGGACTAGCGGGGGGGCGACGCAGTATTTT. Residues: CASSFGTSGGATQYF.

The V and J genes are TRBV29-1 and TRBJ2-1; D not resolved. CDR3 length: 14 amino acids. Germline CDR1 reads SQVTM; CDR2 reads ANQGSEA. Trimming removed 6 bases at V and 2 bases at J, with 14 bases between. The CDR3 bases are TGCAGCGTCCGGTCGCCCTTTACCTACAATGAGCAGTTCTTC. Protein sequence: CSVRSPFTYNEQFF.

The chain carries TRBV13 and TRBJ2-7; perhaps TRBD1 as D (6 bases). CDR3 length: 13 residues. Trimming removed 6 bases from V and 1 base from J, with 10 bases in between. Per the germline V gene, CDR1 is PRHDT and CDR2 is FYEKMQ (reference sequence). The CDR3: CASRETGSYEQYF. In DNA form, the CDR3 reads TGTGCCAGCAGGGAGACAGGATCCTACGAGCAGTACTTC. Full variable domain (remainder filled in from reference TRBV13 and TRBJ2-7): AAGVIQSPRHLIKEKRETATLKCYPIPRHDTVYWYQQGPGQDPQFLISFYEKMQSDKGSIPDRFSAQQFSDYHSELNMSSLELGDSALYFCASRETGSYEQYFGPGTRLTVT.

In this sample, this clone turned up a few times. The J gene is TRBJ1-5, the V gene TRBV12-2; the table's TRBD1 call for D was not verified on the DNA. TRBV12-2 is given as a pseudogene. This CDR3 region has 12 residues. For the CDR3, the DNA is TGTGCAAGTCGCCCCTGGGACAGGGCGCACCATTTT. This gives the protein CASRPWDRAHHF.

The gene calls are TRBV5-1 and TRBJ2-7; D is possibly TRBD2 (6 bases). The CDR3 loop spans 17 amino acids. Germline V gene sequence: CDR1 SGHRS, CDR2 YFSETQ. The V and J ends lost 0 bases and 3 bases respectively, with 19 bases between them. The CDR3 DNA reads TGCGCCAGCAGCTTGGACACTCGGGGTAGCGGTTACTACGAGCAGTACTTC. This translates into CASSLDTRGSGYYEQYF.

Worth noting for this clone: At one end, the junction sequence differs from germline, possibly due to a read error. V usage is TRBV30 and J usage is TRBJ2-3, with TRBD2 identical over 9 bases. Germline CDR1 GTSNPN, CDR2 SVGIG (reference sequence). The length of the CDR3 is 14 residues. This CDR3 reads CAWRTSGRTYTQYF. The CDR3 DNA reads TGTGCCTGGAGGACTAGCGGTCGCACATATACGCAGTATTTT.

The gene calls are TRBV19 and TRBJ1-1, with D uncertain. The V gene's germline CDR1 is LNHDA and CDR2 SQIVND (reference sequence). There are 11 residues in the CDR3. Trimming shortened V by 9 bases and J by 9 bases, and 14 bases separated the two germline ends. The CDR3 nucleotides are TGTGCCAGCGACTTGGACGGGAAAGCTTTCTTT. Its translation: CASDLDGKAFF.

The CDR3 loop is CASSSAGYGYTF. In DNA form, the CDR3 reads TGTGCCAGCAGCTCGGCGGGTTATGGCTACACCTTC. V gene TRBV7-9 combines with J gene TRBJ1-2; D call uncertain. CDR3 length: 12 residues. CDR1 SEHNR and CDR2 FQNEAQ come from the germline V gene (reference sequence). V was trimmed by 4 bases and J by 5 bases, leaving 8 bases between them.

The chain has TRBV5-1 and TRBJ1-5; TRBD1 matches 10 bases. The junction had 10 bases not matched to a gene; V was cut back by 0 bases and J by 7 bases. The CDR3 sequence is 17 residues long. Germline values: CDR1 SGHRS, CDR2 YFSETQ. Written as DNA, the CDR3 is TGCGCCAGCAGCTTGGAACAGTCGACAGGGGGCAGGCAGCCCCAGCATTTT. It yields the protein CASSLEQSTGGRQPQHF.

The rearrangement joins TRBV5-4 to TRBJ2-7; D might be TRBD1 (6 bases). Germline loops: CDR1 SGHNT, CDR2 YYREEE (reference sequence). V lost 6 bases, J lost 2 bases, and 15 bases lay in between. The CDR3 is made up of 14 amino acids. The CDR3 coding sequence is TGTGCCAGCACTCTCCAGGGGTCTACCTACGAGCAGTACTTC. The encoded protein is CASTLQGSTYEQYF.

V usage is TRBV6-1 and J usage is TRBJ1-1; the D gene is possibly TRBD1 (6 bases). The CDR3 totals 14 residues. The germline V gene has CDR1 MNHNS and CDR2 SASEGT. The V gene lost 0 bases and the J gene lost 5 bases, with 10 bases spanning the gap. The CDR3 region has the DNA TGTGCCAGCAGTGAAGCGTGGGGGCTTACTGAAGCTTTCTTT. Amino acids: CASSEAWGLTEAFF.

CDR3 DNA sequence: TGTGCCAGTACCAGGGACAGTCCATCGGATTCACCCCTCCACTTT. Encoded protein: CASTRDSPSDSPLHF. V gene TRBV19 combines with J gene TRBJ1-6, with 7 positions matching TRBD1. CDR1 is LNHDA, CDR2 SQIVND, per germline (reference sequence). The junction had 11 bases not matched to a gene; V was cut back by 7 bases and J by 8 bases. The CDR3 consists of 15 residues. The full variable domain, in which reference TRBV19 and TRBJ1-6 provide the parts outside the CDR3, is DGGITQSPKYLFRKEGQNVTLSCEQNLNHDAMYWYRQDPGQGLRLIYYSQIVNDFQKGDIAEGYSVSREKKESFPLTVTSAQKNPTAFYLCASTRDSPSDSPLHFGNGTRLTVT.

CDR3 residues: CASSGTSGKTQYF. The CDR3 nucleotides are TGTGCCAGCAGCGGGACTAGCGGAAAGACCCAGTACTTC. The V gene is TRBV9, the J gene TRBJ2-5; TRBD2 aligns across 10 bases. This CDR3 is 13 amino acids long. In germline, CDR1 is SGDLS, CDR2 YYNGEE. The V and J ends lost 3 bases and 6 bases, in that order; junction bases with no gene match: 2.

The chain couples TRBV9 to TRBJ2-7, with 8 bases fitting TRBD1. The CDR3 is 15 residues long. The junction had 8 bases not matched to a gene; V was cut back by 2 bases and J by 4 bases. The germline CDR1 and CDR2 sequences are SGDLS and YYNGEE. CDR3 DNA sequence: TGTGCCAGCAGCGTCGACAGGGGCCCTTTATACGAGCAGTACTTC. Amino acid sequence: CASSVDRGPLYEQYF.